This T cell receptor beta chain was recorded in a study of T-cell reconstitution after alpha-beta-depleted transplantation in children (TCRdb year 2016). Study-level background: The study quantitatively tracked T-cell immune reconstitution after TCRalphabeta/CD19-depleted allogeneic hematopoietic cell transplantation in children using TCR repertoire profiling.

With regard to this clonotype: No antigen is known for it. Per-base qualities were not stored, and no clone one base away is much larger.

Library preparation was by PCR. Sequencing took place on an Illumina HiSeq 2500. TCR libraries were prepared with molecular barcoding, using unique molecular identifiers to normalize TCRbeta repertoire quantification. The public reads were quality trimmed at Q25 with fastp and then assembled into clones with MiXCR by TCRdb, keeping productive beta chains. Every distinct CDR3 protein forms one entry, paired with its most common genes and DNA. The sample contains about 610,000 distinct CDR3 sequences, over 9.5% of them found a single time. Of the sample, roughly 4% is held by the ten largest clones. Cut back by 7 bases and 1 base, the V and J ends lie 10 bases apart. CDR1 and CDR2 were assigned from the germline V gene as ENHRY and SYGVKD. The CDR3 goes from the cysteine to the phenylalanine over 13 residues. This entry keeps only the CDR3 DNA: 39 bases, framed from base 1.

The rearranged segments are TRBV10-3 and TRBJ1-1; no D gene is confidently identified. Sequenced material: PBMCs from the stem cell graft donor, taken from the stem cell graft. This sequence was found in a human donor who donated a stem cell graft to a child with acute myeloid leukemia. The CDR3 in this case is CAITVDKNTEAFF. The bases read TGTGCCATCACCGTCGACAAGAACACTGAAGCTTTCTTT.